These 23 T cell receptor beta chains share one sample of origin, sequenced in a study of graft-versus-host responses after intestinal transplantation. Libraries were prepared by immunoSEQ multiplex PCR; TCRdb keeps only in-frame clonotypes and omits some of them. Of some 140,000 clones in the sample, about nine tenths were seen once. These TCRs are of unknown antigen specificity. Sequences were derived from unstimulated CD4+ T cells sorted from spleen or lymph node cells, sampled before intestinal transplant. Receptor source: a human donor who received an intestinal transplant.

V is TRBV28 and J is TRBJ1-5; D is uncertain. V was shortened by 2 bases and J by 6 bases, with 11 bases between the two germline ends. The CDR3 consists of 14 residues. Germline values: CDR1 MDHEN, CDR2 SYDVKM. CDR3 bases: TGTGCCAGCAGTTTAAGAATACTAATTCAGCCCCAGCATTTT. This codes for CASSLRILIQPQHF. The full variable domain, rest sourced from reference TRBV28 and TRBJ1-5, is DVKVTQSSRYLVKRTGEKVFLECVQDMDHENMFWYRQDPGLGLRLIYFSYDVKMKEKGDIPEGYSVSREKKERFSLILESASTNQTSMYLCASSLRILIQPQHFGDGTRLSIL.

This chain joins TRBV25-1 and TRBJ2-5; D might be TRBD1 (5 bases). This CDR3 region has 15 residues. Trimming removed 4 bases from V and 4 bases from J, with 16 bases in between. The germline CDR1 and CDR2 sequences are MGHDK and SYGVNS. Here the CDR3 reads CASSVYGASRETQYF. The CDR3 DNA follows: TGTGCCAGCAGTGTATATGGGGCCTCCCGAGAGACCCAGTACTTC.

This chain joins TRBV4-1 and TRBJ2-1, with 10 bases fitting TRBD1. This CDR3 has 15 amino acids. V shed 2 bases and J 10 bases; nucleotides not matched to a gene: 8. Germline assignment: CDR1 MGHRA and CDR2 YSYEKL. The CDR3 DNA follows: TGCGCCAGCAGCCAACGGGGACAGGGGAAACCCGAGCAGTTCTTC. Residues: CASSQRGQGKPEQFF.

This CDR3 reads CASSLTSGRYNEQFF. Written as DNA, the CDR3 is TGTGCCAGCAGCCTCACTAGCGGGAGGTACAATGAGCAGTTCTTC. This chain joins TRBV6-5 and TRBJ2-1; 12 bases map to TRBD2. Losses at the gene ends were 6 bases for V and 4 bases for J; bases not matched to a gene: 4. The V gene's germline CDR1 is MNHEY and CDR2 SVGAGI. This CDR3 region has 15 residues.

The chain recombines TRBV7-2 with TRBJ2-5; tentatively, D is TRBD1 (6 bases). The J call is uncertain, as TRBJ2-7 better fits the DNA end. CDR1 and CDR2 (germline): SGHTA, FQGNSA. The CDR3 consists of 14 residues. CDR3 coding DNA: TGTGCCAGCAGCTGGGGGCCGAAGACCTACGAGCAGTACTTC. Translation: CASSWGPKTYEQYF.

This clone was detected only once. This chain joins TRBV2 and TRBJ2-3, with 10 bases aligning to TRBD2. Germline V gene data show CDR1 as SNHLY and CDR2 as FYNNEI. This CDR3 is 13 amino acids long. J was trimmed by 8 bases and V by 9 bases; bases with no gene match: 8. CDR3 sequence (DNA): TGTGCCAGTTCTAGCGGGAGTACGGGTACGCAGTATTTT. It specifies CASSSGSTGTQYF.

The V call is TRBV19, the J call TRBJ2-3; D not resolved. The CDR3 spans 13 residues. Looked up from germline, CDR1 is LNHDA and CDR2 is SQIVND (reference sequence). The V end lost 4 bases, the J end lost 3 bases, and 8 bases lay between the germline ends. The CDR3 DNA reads TGTGCCAGTAGTACTAGAGGAACAGATACGCAGTATTTT. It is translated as CASSTRGTDTQYF. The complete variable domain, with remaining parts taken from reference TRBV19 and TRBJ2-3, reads DGGITQSPKYLFRKEGQNVTLSCEQNLNHDAMYWYRQDPGQGLRLIYYSQIVNDFQKGDIAEGYSVSREKKESFPLTVTSAQKNPTAFYLCASSTRGTDTQYFGPGTRLTVL.

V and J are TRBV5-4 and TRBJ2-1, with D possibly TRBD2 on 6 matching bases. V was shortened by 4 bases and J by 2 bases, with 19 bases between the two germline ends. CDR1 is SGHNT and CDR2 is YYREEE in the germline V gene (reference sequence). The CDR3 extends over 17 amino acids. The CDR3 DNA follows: TGTGCCAGCAGCGGAGCCCTAAGCGGAGGGCCCTACAATGAGCAGTTCTTC. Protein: CASSGALSGGPYNEQFF.

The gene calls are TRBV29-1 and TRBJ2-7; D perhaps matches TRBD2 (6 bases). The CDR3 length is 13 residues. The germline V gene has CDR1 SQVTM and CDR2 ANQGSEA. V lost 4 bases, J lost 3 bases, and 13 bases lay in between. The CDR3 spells CSVGLAGIYEQYF. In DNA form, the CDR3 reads TGCAGCGTTGGATTGGCGGGGATCTACGAGCAGTACTTC.

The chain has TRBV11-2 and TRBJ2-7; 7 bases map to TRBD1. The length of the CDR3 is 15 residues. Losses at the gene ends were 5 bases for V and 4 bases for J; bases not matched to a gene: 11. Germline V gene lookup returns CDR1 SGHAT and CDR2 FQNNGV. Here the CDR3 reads CASSAPGTATYEQYF. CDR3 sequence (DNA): TGTGCCAGCAGCGCCCCCGGGACAGCAACGTACGAGCAGTACTTC.

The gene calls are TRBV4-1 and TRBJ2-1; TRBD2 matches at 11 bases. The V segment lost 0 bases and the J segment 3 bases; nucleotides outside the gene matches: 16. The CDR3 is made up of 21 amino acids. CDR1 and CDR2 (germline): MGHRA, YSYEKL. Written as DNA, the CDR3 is TGCGCCAGCAGCCAAGAAGGGGCAGGGACTAGCGGTTCTTACTACTACAATGAGCAGTTCTTC. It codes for CASSQEGAGTSGSYYYNEQFF.

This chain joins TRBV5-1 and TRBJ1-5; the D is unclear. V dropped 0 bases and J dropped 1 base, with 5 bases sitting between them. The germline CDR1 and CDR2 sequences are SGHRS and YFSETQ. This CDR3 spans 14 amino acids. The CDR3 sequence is CASSLAGSNQPQHF. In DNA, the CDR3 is TGCGCCAGCAGCTTGGCAGGAAGCAATCAGCCCCAGCATTTT.

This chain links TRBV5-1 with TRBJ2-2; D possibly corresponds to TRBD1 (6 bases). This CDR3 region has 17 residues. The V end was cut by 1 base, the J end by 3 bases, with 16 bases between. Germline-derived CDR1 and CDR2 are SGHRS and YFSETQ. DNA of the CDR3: TGCGCCAGCAGCTTGTACAGGGCCCGTGGGCACACCGGGGAGCTGTTTTTT. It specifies CASSLYRARGHTGELFF.

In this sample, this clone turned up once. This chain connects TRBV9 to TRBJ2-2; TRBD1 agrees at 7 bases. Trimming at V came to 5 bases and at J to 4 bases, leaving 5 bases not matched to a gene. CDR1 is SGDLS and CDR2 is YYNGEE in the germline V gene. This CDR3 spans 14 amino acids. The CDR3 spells CASRSGQFTGELFF. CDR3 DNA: TGTGCCAGCAGGTCGGGACAGTTCACCGGGGAGCTGTTTTTT.

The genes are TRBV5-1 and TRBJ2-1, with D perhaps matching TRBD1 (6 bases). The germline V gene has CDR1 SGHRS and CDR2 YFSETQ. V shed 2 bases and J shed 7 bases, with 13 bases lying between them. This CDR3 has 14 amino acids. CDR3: CASSLTGTQNEQFF. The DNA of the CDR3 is TGCGCCAGCAGCTTAACCGGGACACAGAATGAGCAGTTCTTC.

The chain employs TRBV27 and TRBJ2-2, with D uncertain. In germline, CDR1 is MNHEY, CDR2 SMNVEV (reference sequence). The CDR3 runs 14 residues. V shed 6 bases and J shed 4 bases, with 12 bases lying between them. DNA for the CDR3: TGTGCCAGCAGGATACACGGATCCACCGGGGAGCTGTTTTTT. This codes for CASRIHGSTGELFF.

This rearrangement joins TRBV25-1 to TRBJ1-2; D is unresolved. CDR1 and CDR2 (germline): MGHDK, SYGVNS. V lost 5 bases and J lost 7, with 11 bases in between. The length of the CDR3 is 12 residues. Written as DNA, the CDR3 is TGTGCCAGCAGTCTTAAAGGTGGTGGCTACACCTTC. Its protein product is CASSLKGGGYTF.

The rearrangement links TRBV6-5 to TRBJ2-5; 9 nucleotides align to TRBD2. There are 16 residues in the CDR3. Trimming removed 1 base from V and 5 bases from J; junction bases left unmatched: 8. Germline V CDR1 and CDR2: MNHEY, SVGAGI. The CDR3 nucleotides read TGTGCCAGCAGTTACTTAGGTAGCGGGGGTGCGGAGACCCAGTACTTC. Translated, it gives CASSYLGSGGAETQYF.

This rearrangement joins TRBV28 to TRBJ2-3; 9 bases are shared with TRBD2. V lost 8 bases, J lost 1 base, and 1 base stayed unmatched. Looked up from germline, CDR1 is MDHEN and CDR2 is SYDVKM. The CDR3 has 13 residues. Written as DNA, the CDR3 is TGTGCCAGCGAGCGGGAGGGCACAGATACGCAGTATTTT. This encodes CASEREGTDTQYF.

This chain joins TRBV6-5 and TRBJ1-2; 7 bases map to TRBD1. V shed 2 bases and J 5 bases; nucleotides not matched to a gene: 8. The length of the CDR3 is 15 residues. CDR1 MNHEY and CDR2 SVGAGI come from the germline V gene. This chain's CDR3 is CASSYEPGGSYGYTF. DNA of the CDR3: TGTGCCAGCAGTTACGAGCCAGGGGGGAGTTATGGCTACACCTTC.

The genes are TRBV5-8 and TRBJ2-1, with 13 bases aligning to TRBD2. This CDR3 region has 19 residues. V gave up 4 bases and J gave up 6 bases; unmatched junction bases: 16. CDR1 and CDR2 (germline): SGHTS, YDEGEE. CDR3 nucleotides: TGTGCCAGCAGCCCCGGGACTAGCGGGGATGGCCCCCTAGGCAATGAGCAGTTCTTC. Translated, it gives CASSPGTSGDGPLGNEQFF.

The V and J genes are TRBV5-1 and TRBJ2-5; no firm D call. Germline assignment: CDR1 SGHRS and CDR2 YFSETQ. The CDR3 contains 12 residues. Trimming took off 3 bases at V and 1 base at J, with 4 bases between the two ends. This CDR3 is CASSSLQETQYF. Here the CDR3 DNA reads TGCGCCAGCAGCTCGCTCCAAGAGACCCAGTACTTC.

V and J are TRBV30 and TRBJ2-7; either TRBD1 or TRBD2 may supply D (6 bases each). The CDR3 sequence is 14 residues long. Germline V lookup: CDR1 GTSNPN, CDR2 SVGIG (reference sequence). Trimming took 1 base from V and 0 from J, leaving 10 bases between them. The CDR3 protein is CAWSEGGLSYEQYF. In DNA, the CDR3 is TGTGCCTGGAGTGAGGGGGGCCTCTCCTACGAGCAGTACTTC.